This TCR beta chain was observed in a study of Graves' ophthalmopathy and Graves' hyperthyroidism. The CDR3 contains 15 residues. Germline lookup yields CDR1 MNHEY and CDR2 SVGAGI. Germline trimming cut 2 bases from V and 5 bases from J; bases unmatched to any gene: 3. Each donor who had ophthalmopathy showed moderate-to-severe activity, a CAS of ≥3, a NOSPECS of ≥4, and a duration under 3 months. Someone took the PBMCs out of about 10 ml of fresh peripheral blood. Study-wide points: Also, most clonotypes expanded in the thyroid above 0.001 frequency appeared in blood.

Amplification of TCR beta CDR3 regions used RNA transcripts. HTBI primers primed a first-round RT-PCR, and a second-round multiplex PCR followed. TCRdb ran MiXCR on the multiplex PCR reads and lists one entry per CDR3 protein. The profile shows approximately 210,000 distinct CDR3 sequences, approximately 21% of them singletons. This clonotype was picked up many times. Its matching antigen is unknown. The receptor was isolated from a woman between 45 and 60 years old with Graves' ophthalmopathy. Material for sequencing was peripheral blood. This rearrangement joins TRBV6-5 to TRBJ1-6; 7 bases agree with TRBD1. The CDR3 here is CASSYEGQNNSPLHF. CDR3 coding DNA: TGTGCCAGCAGTTACGAGGGACAGAATAATTCACCCCTCCACTTT.